The 27 T cell receptor beta chains in this list originate from one sample, sequenced in a study of technical replicates of blood from a few donors. Data came from immunoSEQ multiplex PCR; TCRdb stores just in-frame clones and leaves some out. The repertoire holds about 73,000 clones, with roughly nine tenths as singletons. The sample taken for sequencing was PBMCs. These receptor sequences come from a human donor in good health. Some clones in this sample may be carry-over from other donors' samples.

The chain uses TRBV27 and TRBJ2-6; D might be TRBD1 (5 bases). This CDR3 has 16 residues. The V end was cut by 6 bases, the J end by 1 base, with 13 bases between. The germline gives CDR1 MNHEY, CDR2 SMNVEV (reference sequence). The DNA of the CDR3 is TGTGCCAGCAGACAAAAACAGGAATCTGGGGCCAACGTCCTGACTTTC. This codes for CASRQKQESGANVLTF.

This clone showed up just once. The genes are TRBV2 and TRBJ2-7; 8 bases line up with TRBD1. V shed 5 bases, J shed 3 bases, and the junction held 6 bases outside the gene matches. CDR1 SNHLY and CDR2 FYNNEI come from the germline V gene. This CDR3 is 14 amino acids long. The CDR3 DNA reads TGTGCCAGCAGTCAAGACAGGGGTGTCTACGAGCAGTACTTC. It specifies CASSQDRGVYEQYF. The complete variable domain, with remaining parts taken from reference TRBV2 and TRBJ2-7, reads EPEVTQTPSHQVTQMGQEVILRCVPISNHLYFYWYRQILGQKVEFLVSFYNNEISEKSEIFDDQFSVERPDGSNFTLKIRSTKLEDSAMYFCASSQDRGVYEQYFGPGTRLTVT.

The V gene is TRBV7-2, the J gene TRBJ1-1; D is uncertain. Germline V gives CDR1 SGHTA, CDR2 FQGNSA. V lost 7 bases, J lost 6 bases, and 18 bases lay in between. This CDR3 region has 14 residues. CDR3 DNA sequence: TGTGCCAGCACTGTCCTCGTGGGCCGGCCTGAAGCTTTCTTT. It translates to CASTVLVGRPEAFF. Variable domain in full (rest from reference TRBV7-2 and TRBJ1-1): GAGVSQSPSNKVTEKGKDVELRCDPISGHTALYWYRQSLGQGLEFLIYFQGNSAPDKSGLPSDRFSAERTGGSVSTLTIQRTQQEDSAVYLCASTVLVGRPEAFFGQGTRLTVV.

The J gene is TRBJ2-5, the V gene TRBV7-6, with TRBD2 identical over 13 bases. This CDR3 has 16 residues. Per the germline V gene, CDR1 is SGHVS and CDR2 is FNYEAQ. The ends lost 5 bases at V and 5 bases at J; junction bases unmatched: 8. As DNA, the CDR3 is TGTGCCAGCAGCCAAACTAGCGGGAGGGCCGGGGAGACCCAGTACTTC. It specifies CASSQTSGRAGETQYF.

V and J are TRBV7-9 and TRBJ1-6; 11 bases are a match to TRBD1. The V gene end was trimmed by 5 bases and the J gene end by 14 bases; junction bases not matched to a gene: 8. The CDR3 covers 14 residues. Per the germline V gene, CDR1 is SEHNR and CDR2 is FQNEAQ (reference sequence). The CDR3 sequence: CASSQHGTGGTLHF. The DNA for the CDR3 is TGTGCCAGCAGCCAGCACGGGACAGGGGGAACCCTCCACTTT.

The chain links TRBV27 to TRBJ1-1, with D perhaps matching TRBD1 (5 bases). Germline V gene data show CDR1 as MNHEY and CDR2 as SMNVEV (reference sequence). V dropped 5 bases and J dropped 1 base, with 5 bases sitting between them. This CDR3 spans 12 amino acids. Here the CDR3 reads CASSQGNTEAFF. Here the CDR3 DNA reads TGTGCCAGCAGTCAGGGGAACACTGAAGCTTTCTTT.

CDR3 DNA: TGTGCCAGCAGCGACAGGGGCAGCGAAAAACTGTTTTTT. Translated, it gives CASSDRGSEKLFF. V and J are TRBV7-2 and TRBJ1-4; 8 bases map to TRBD1. This CDR3 is 13 amino acids long. Germline lookup yields CDR1 SGHTA and CDR2 FQGNSA. V gave up 5 bases and J gave up 8 bases; unmatched junction bases: 4.

This rearrangement joins TRBV4-2 to TRBJ2-1, with D unclear. The CDR3 spans 12 residues. Trimming left V 3 bases short and J 8 bases short, with 8 bases between. The germline V gene encodes CDR1 LGHNA and CDR2 YNFKEQ. The CDR3 DNA reads as TGTGCCAGCAGCCATAGCCGGGATGAGCAGTTCTTC. Its translation is CASSHSRDEQFF.

This chain links TRBV27 with TRBJ1-6, with D tentatively TRBD1 (5 bases). Germline V gene sequence: CDR1 MNHEY, CDR2 SMNVEV (reference sequence). Deletions cut 5 bases from V and 6 bases from J, with 14 bases between. The CDR3 runs 15 residues. The CDR3 region is CASSTAGTRNSPLHF. The CDR3 DNA is TGTGCCAGCAGTACGGCGGGGACGCGTAATTCACCCCTCCACTTT.

V usage is TRBV19 and J usage is TRBJ2-1; TRBD2 matches at 13 bases. The germline gives CDR1 LNHDA, CDR2 SQIVND (reference sequence). The length of the CDR3 is 19 residues. Trimming removed 2 bases from V and 7 bases from J; junction bases left unmatched: 14. CDR3: CASSIIDWGLAGRSNEQFF. DNA for the CDR3: TGTGCCAGTAGTATAATCGACTGGGGACTAGCGGGACGGTCGAATGAGCAGTTCTTC.

The rearrangement links TRBV11-1 to TRBJ2-3; D may be TRBD2 (6 bases). V was shortened by 5 bases and J by 14 bases, with 17 bases between the two germline ends. The CDR3 has 12 residues. Germline-derived CDR1 and CDR2 are SGHAT and FQDESV (reference sequence). The CDR3 spells CASSQSVHGGYF. The CDR3 DNA reads TGTGCCAGCAGCCAGTCGGTCCACGGGGGGTATTTT. The full variable domain, completed using reference TRBV11-1 and TRBJ2-3, is EAEVAQSPRYKITEKSQAVAFWCDPISGHATLYWYRQILGQGPELLVQFQDESVVDDSQLPKDRFSAERLKGVDSTLKIQPAELGDSAMYLCASSQSVHGGYFGPGTRLTVL.

The chain couples TRBV5-1 to TRBJ1-1, with TRBD1 matching over 9 bases. The CDR3 spans 14 residues. V was clipped by 4 bases and J by 1 base; unmatched bases: 2. The germline CDR1 and CDR2 sequences are SGHRS and YFSETQ. This CDR3 reads CASSGGQGNTEAFF. CDR3 DNA sequence: TGCGCCAGCAGCGGGGGACAGGGGAACACTGAAGCTTTCTTT.

The rearrangement links TRBV7-2 to TRBJ2-1, with no clear D. The V gene's germline CDR1 is SGHTA and CDR2 FQGNSA. V gave up 5 bases and J gave up 6 bases, with 14 bases separating them. The CDR3 is made up of 14 amino acids. In DNA, the CDR3 is TGTGCCAGCAGCAAACAGCCCGGAAGCAATGAGCAGTTCTTC. Protein sequence: CASSKQPGSNEQFF.

The rearrangement links TRBV30 to TRBJ2-7, with 13 bases that match TRBD2. The V gene's germline CDR1 is GTSNPN and CDR2 SVGIG (reference sequence). Unmatched junction bases numbered 10, after V lost 3 bases and J lost 2 bases. The CDR3 extends over 17 amino acids. The CDR3 DNA follows: TGTGCCTGGAGGGTAAGACTAGCGGGAGGTGTAACCTACGAGCAGTACTTC. This codes for CAWRVRLAGGVTYEQYF.

The J gene is TRBJ2-7, the V gene TRBV5-4, with D tentatively TRBD2 (5 bases). Between the trimmed V and J ends, which lost 4 bases and 5 bases, there was a span of 22 bases. Germline V gives CDR1 SGHNT, CDR2 YYREEE (reference sequence). CDR3 length equals 16 residues. This CDR3 is CASSQLDRRQAHEQYF. The CDR3 DNA follows: TGTGCCAGCAGCCAACTAGATAGGCGGCAAGCCCACGAGCAGTACTTC.

The chain carries TRBV6-5 and TRBJ1-2; D is ambiguous. The CDR3 runs 13 residues. CDR1 and CDR2 from the germline V gene are MNHEY and SVGAGI. V was shortened by 6 bases and J by 4 bases, with 12 bases between the two germline ends. The CDR3 DNA sequence: TGTGCCAGCAGCGCGAGCGGGGTCTATGGCTACACCTTC. The encoded protein is CASSASGVYGYTF.

The chain is built from TRBV9 and TRBJ2-7; a weak D match, TRBD1 (6 bases). Germline V gene lookup returns CDR1 SGDLS and CDR2 YYNGEE. Trimming left V 4 bases short and J 7 bases short, with 18 bases between. This CDR3 region has 14 residues. The CDR3 is CASSPDSYTREQYF. In nucleotides, the CDR3 is TGTGCCAGCAGCCCGGACAGCTATACGAGGGAGCAGTACTTC.

Comment on this clone: Other DNA sequences in the sample encode the same CDR3. The chain joins TRBV7-9 to TRBJ2-6; the D is unclear. Germline V lookup: CDR1 SEHNR, CDR2 FQNEAQ (reference sequence). The CDR3 is 16 amino acids. The ends were cut back, 1 base at V and 0 bases at J, with 7 bases in the middle. For the CDR3, the DNA is TGTGCCAGCAGCTTAGATGGCAGCTCTGGGGCCAACGTCCTGACTTTC. Its translation is CASSLDGSSGANVLTF.

V is TRBV5-5 and J is TRBJ1-4, with 9 bases lining up with TRBD1. From germline, CDR1 is SGHKS and CDR2 YYEKEE (reference sequence). The J segment lost 7 bases and the V segment lost 5 bases, leaving 6 bases of the junction unmatched. This CDR3 region has 14 residues. The CDR3 region is CASSTGTGSEKLFF. In nucleotides, the CDR3 is TGTGCCAGCAGTACCGGGACAGGGAGTGAAAAACTGTTTTTT.

J is TRBJ2-7 and V is TRBV7-2; D is perhaps TRBD1 (6 bases). CDR1 is SGHTA and CDR2 is FQGNSA in the germline V gene. This CDR3 has 14 residues. V dropped 5 bases and J dropped 0 bases, with 11 bases sitting between them. DNA of the CDR3: TGTGCCAGCAGCCCCTGGGACAACTCCTACGAGCAGTACTTC. Protein product: CASSPWDNSYEQYF.

V is TRBV5-1 and J is TRBJ1-4, with a weak D call TRBD1 (5 bases). The CDR3 has 15 residues. CDR1 and CDR2 (germline): SGHRS, YFSETQ. Trimming removed 5 bases at V and 0 bases at J, with 11 bases between. The CDR3 DNA reads TGCGCCAGCAGTGGGGCGGCTGCAACTAATGAAAAACTGTTTTTT. Its translation is CASSGAAATNEKLFF.

V usage is TRBV4-2 and J usage is TRBJ2-5, with D possibly being TRBD2 (5 bases). The CDR3 runs to 15 residues. Trimming removed 3 bases at V and 1 base at J, with 12 bases between. The germline V gene has CDR1 LGHNA and CDR2 YNFKEQ. CDR3 amino acids: CASSQQGSFQETQYF. CDR3 nucleotide sequence: TGTGCCAGCAGCCAGCAAGGGAGTTTCCAAGAGACCCAGTACTTC.

V gene TRBV7-2 combines with J gene TRBJ2-1; D is unresolved. This CDR3 region has 14 residues. The germline V gene encodes CDR1 SGHTA and CDR2 FQGNSA. Trimming stripped 0 bases from V and 6 bases from J, with 9 bases between. The CDR3 DNA sequence: TGTGCCAGCAGCTTAGCCGCTAGTATCAATGAGCAGTTCTTC. It specifies CASSLAASINEQFF.

The chain's CDR3 is CASTRQGSGELFF. As DNA, the CDR3 is TGTGCCAGCACCCGACAGGGATCCGGGGAGCTGTTTTTT. J is TRBJ2-2 and V is TRBV6-5, with TRBD1 matching over 7 bases. The V and J ends lost 7 bases and 6 bases, in that order; junction bases with no gene match: 5. The CDR3 length is 13 residues. Germline V lookup: CDR1 MNHEY, CDR2 SVGAGI.

This clone was seen once. The rearrangement links TRBV6-5 to TRBJ2-5, with 7 bases that match TRBD2. Germline V gene sequence: CDR1 MNHEY, CDR2 SVGAGI. The CDR3 has 14 residues. Losses at the gene ends were 5 bases for V and 4 bases for J; bases not matched to a gene: 7. Here the CDR3 DNA reads TGTGCCAGCAGTCCCCCGGGGGGAGGAGAGACCCAGTACTTC. Translating it yields CASSPPGGGETQYF.

The rearrangement joins TRBV5-1 to TRBJ2-3; tentative D call: TRBD2 (6 bases). V lost 6 bases, J lost 2 bases, and 13 bases lay in between. Germline V gives CDR1 SGHRS, CDR2 YFSETQ. The CDR3 is 14 amino acids. The CDR3 region has the DNA TGCGCCAGCAAATTCTGGGGGGACACAGATACGCAGTATTTT. This gives the protein CASKFWGDTDTQYF.

The rearrangement uses TRBV7-9 and TRBJ1-6; D unclear. This CDR3 has 14 residues. CDR1 is SEHNR, CDR2 FQNEAQ, per germline (reference sequence). The ends were cut back, 2 bases at V and 9 bases at J, with 11 bases in the middle. The CDR3 sequence: CASSLSQAGSPLHF. The CDR3 nucleotides are TGTGCCAGCAGCTTAAGTCAAGCAGGTTCACCCCTCCACTTT.